These T cell receptor beta chains were read from a single sample in a study of siplizumab effects on memory and regulatory T cells. Repertoires were generated with immunoSEQ multiplex PCR, while TCRdb's copy carries only in-frame clones and drops some. Seen here are about 91,000 clones, 80% to 95% observed once, and the top ten hold over 5%. The sequenced sample was CD8+ T cells sorted from blood. Receptors were obtained from a human donor in good health. Each CDR3 is given with its conserved first and last residue. D genes are given only for firm matches. Where a row states a size, it is once, few, many or the class of an expanded clone; other rows omit it.

j_call | d_call | clone_size | v_call | cdr3_aa | cdr3_nt
TRBJ2-3 | - | - | TRBV9 | CASSPSGAGTDTQYF | TGTGCCAGCAGCCCCAGTGGGGCCGGGACAGATACGCAGTATTTT
TRBJ1-2 | - | - | TRBV6-5 | CASSYSSGIGYTF | TGTGCCAGCAGTTACTCGAGTGGGATCGGCTACACCTTC
TRBJ2-7 | - | - | TRBV11-2 | CASSYSDGVYSEQYF | TGTGCCAGCAGCTACTCGGACGGAGTCTATAGTGAGCAGTACTTC
TRBJ1-6 | - | - | TRBV7-9 | CASGGEYNSPLHF | TGTGCCAGTGGCGGCGAGTATAATTCACCCCTCCACTTT
TRBJ2-7 | - | - | TRBV7-6 | CASSLAPASYEQYF | TGTGCCAGCAGCTTAGCGCCAGCCTCCTACGAGCAGTACTTC
TRBJ2-3 | - | - | TRBV6-5 | CASSYSRADTDTQYF | TGTGCCAGCAGTTACTCGAGAGCGGACACAGATACGCAGTATTTT
TRBJ2-1 | - | - | TRBV9 | CASSVGREQFF | TGTGCCAGCAGCGTAGGGAGGGAGCAGTTCTTC
TRBJ1-1 | TRBD1 | - | TRBV4-1 | CATGQGMEAFF | TGCGCCACCGGACAGGGAATGGAAGCTTTCTTT
TRBJ1-3 | TRBD1 | - | TRBV4-2 | CASSQDETGMDTIYF | TGTGCCAGCAGCCAAGATGAGACAGGGATGGACACCATATATTTT
TRBJ1-1 | - | medium-sized | TRBV2 | CASSIQGLNTEAFF | TGTGCCAGCAGTATACAGGGCCTGAACACTGAAGCTTTCTTT
TRBJ2-2 | TRBD1 | - | TRBV2 | CASDYGTGDTGELFF | TGTGCCAGCGATTATGGGACAGGGGACACCGGGGAGCTGTTTTTT
TRBJ2-1 | - | - | TRBV4-3 | CASSQDREYNEQFF | TGCGCCAGCAGCCAAGATCGCGAGTACAATGAGCAGTTCTTC
TRBJ1-4 | - | - | TRBV9 | CASSDQLAGPTNEKLFF | TGTGCCAGCAGCGATCAACTCGCAGGGCCAACTAATGAAAAACTGTTTTTT
TRBJ1-4 | - | once | TRBV29-1 | CSAVSTVNEKLFF | TGCAGCGCAGTATCGACAGTTAATGAAAAACTGTTTTTT
TRBJ2-2 | TRBD1 | - | TRBV9 | CASRTGGDTGELFF | TGTGCCAGCAGGACAGGGGGGGACACCGGGGAGCTGTTTTTT
TRBJ1-1 | - | - | TRBV19 | CASTLGRTNTEAFF | TGTGCCAGTACCCTCGGACGGACGAACACTGAAGCTTTCTTT
TRBJ1-1 | - | - | TRBV4-1 | CASSPAGDITEAFF | TGCGCCAGCAGCCCGGCCGGGGATATCACTGAAGCTTTCTTT
TRBJ1-3 | - | - | TRBV7-2 | CASSPWDLRSSGNTIYF | TGTGCCAGCAGCCCCTGGGACCTACGGAGCTCTGGAAACACCATATATTTT
TRBJ2-2 | - | - | TRBV27 | CASSPRAGELFF | TGTGCCAGCAGTCCCCGTGCCGGGGAGCTGTTTTTT
TRBJ1-6 | TRBD1 | - | TRBV27 | CASSETGEPYNSPLHF | TGTGCCAGCAGTGAAACAGGGGAACCCTATAATTCACCCCTCCACTTT
TRBJ1-2 | - | - | TRBV27 | CATLDPYGYTF | TGTGCCACCTTGGACCCATATGGCTACACCTTC
TRBJ2-7 | - | - | TRBV27 | CASSPGTSRYEQYF | TGTGCCAGCAGCCCAGGGACCTCCCGCTACGAGCAGTACTTC
TRBJ2-3 | TRBD2 | - | TRBV5-1 | CASSFSKTSGGQTDTQYF | TGCGCCAGCAGCTTCTCGAAGACTAGCGGGGGACAAACAGATACGCAGTATTTT
TRBJ1-4 | - | - | TRBV7-9 | CASSLGLDSNEKLFF | TGTGCCAGCAGCTTAGGGCTGGACTCTAATGAAAAACTGTTTTTT
TRBJ1-1 | - | once | TRBV29-1 | CSYKGRGIENTEAFF | TGCAGCTATAAGGGCAGGGGAATCGAGAACACTGAAGCTTTCTTT
TRBJ2-1 | TRBD2 | - | TRBV7-8 | CASSYGIAGYNEQFF | TGTGCCAGCAGCTACGGGATAGCGGGGTACAATGAGCAGTTCTTC
TRBJ2-3 | TRBD2 | - | TRBV4-3 | CASSQGGLGADTQYF | TGCGCCAGCAGCCAAGGGGGACTAGGGGCAGATACGCAGTATTTT
TRBJ2-1 | TRBD2 | - | TRBV5-6 | CASSLVAGGSSADEQFF | TGTGCCAGCAGCTTGGTAGCGGGGGGATCGAGTGCGGATGAGCAGTTCTTC
TRBJ2-1 | TRBD2 | - | TRBV27 | CASSLSSGGVGNEQFF | TGTGCCAGCAGTTTATCTAGCGGGGGGGTCGGCAATGAGCAGTTCTTC
TRBJ2-3 | - | - | TRBV6-6 | CASGAYATDTQYF | TGTGCCAGCGGGGCTTACGCCACAGATACGCAGTATTTT
TRBJ2-5 | - | - | TRBV6-1 | CASSEYSVQETQYF | TGTGCCAGCAGTGAATATAGCGTCCAAGAGACCCAGTACTTC
TRBJ2-1 | - | - | TRBV5-1 | CASSWVRGGANEQFF | TGCGCCAGCAGCTGGGTCCGTGGCGGAGCCAATGAGCAGTTCTTC
TRBJ1-4 | - | - | TRBV7-8 | CASSAARAINEKLFF | TGTGCCAGCAGCGCGGCCAGGGCTATTAATGAAAAACTGTTTTTT
TRBJ1-1 | - | - | TRBV7-9 | CASSLRSGDTEAFF | TGTGCCAGCAGCTTAAGGTCAGGCGACACTGAAGCTTTCTTT
TRBJ2-7 | TRBD2 | - | TRBV4-1 | CASSQQAGGSYEQYF | TGCGCCAGCAGCCAACAAGCGGGAGGGTCCTACGAGCAGTACTTC
TRBJ1-1 | - | - | TRBV19 | CASSTFRSAMNTEAFF | TGTGCCAGTAGTACGTTTAGGTCCGCAATGAACACTGAAGCTTTCTTT
TRBJ1-2 | TRBD1 | once | TRBV11-1 | CASSLATTGDSYGYTF | TGTGCCAGCAGCTTAGCTACGACAGGGGACAGCTATGGCTACACCTTC
TRBJ2-5 | TRBD1 | - | TRBV9 | CASSASPRPTGEETQYF | TGTGCCAGCAGCGCTTCCCCCAGACCGACAGGGGAAGAGACCCAGTACTTC
TRBJ2-1 | TRBD2 | - | TRBV7-2 | CASSWGGAGEQFF | TGTGCCAGCAGCTGGGGAGGGGCTGGTGAGCAGTTCTTC
TRBJ2-1 | TRBD2 | - | TRBV15 | CATSSGLAGGPDNEQFF | TGTGCCACCAGCAGTGGACTAGCGGGAGGACCAGACAATGAGCAGTTCTTC
TRBJ2-7 | TRBD1 | - | TRBV7-9 | CASSLLDRGPYEQYF | TGTGCCAGCAGCTTATTGGACAGGGGTCCCTACGAGCAGTACTTC
TRBJ1-2 | - | - | TRBV6-5 | CASSYSNGDYGYTF | TGTGCCAGCAGTTACTCAAACGGGGACTATGGCTACACCTTC
TRBJ1-5 | - | - | TRBV19 | CASSIGYGSNQPQHF | TGTGCCAGTAGTATCGGATATGGAAGCAATCAGCCCCAGCATTTT
TRBJ2-5 | - | - | TRBV9 | CASSSGGRQETQYF | TGTGCCAGCAGCTCAGGTGGACGGCAAGAGACCCAGTACTTC
TRBJ1-2 | - | - | TRBV12-2 | CASRLALLQGGYGYTF | TGTGCAAGTCGCTTAGCGTTGTTACAGGGAGGCTATGGCTACACCTTC
TRBJ2-7 | TRBD1 | - | TRBV27 | CASADRESSYEQYF | TGTGCCAGCGCCGACAGGGAGAGCTCCTACGAGCAGTACTTC
TRBJ1-3 | - | - | TRBV13 | CASSRPTSEEGNTIYF | TGTGCCAGCAGCAGGCCGACGTCGGAGGAAGGAAACACCATATATTTT
TRBJ2-1 | TRBD1 | - | TRBV19 | CASSLGQGAFNEQFF | TGTGCCAGTAGTCTAGGACAGGGGGCATTCAATGAGCAGTTCTTC
TRBJ2-7 | - | once | TRBV7-9 | CASSGDGGVWWQYF | TGTGCCAGCAGCGGAGACGGAGGGGTTTGGTGGCAGTACTTC
TRBJ2-7 | - | - | TRBV14 | CASSLVRFYEQYF | TGTGCCAGCAGCCTTGTCAGGTTCTACGAGCAGTACTTC
TRBJ2-1 | TRBD2 | - | TRBV13 | CASSSPASGNGGEQFF | TGTGCCAGCAGCTCCCCCGCGAGCGGGAATGGAGGTGAGCAGTTCTTC
TRBJ1-2 | TRBD1 | - | TRBV5-6 | CASSFRTGNYGYTF | TGTGCCAGCAGCTTCCGGACAGGCAACTATGGCTACACCTTC
TRBJ2-2 | - | - | TRBV27 | CASSLFVPGGELFF | TGTGCCAGCAGTTTATTCGTCCCGGGCGGGGAGCTGTTTTTT